The source of this T cell receptor beta chain is a study of blood T cells in healthy people across ages. Whole-study results and caveats: No one knew whether donors had CMV, which possibly confounded expanded clonotype changes. Per million T cells, TCR beta diversity dropped roughly linearly as age increased.

CDR1 is DFQATT, CDR2 SNEGSKA, per germline (reference sequence). Trimming at V came to 0 bases and at J to 7 bases, leaving 6 bases not matched to a gene. The CDR3 contains 15 residues. Regarding this clonotype: Its specificity is unknown.

Next came a second PCR, run for roughly 6 to 11 cycles, which used a sample-barcoded 5' primer along with a J-beta primer mix. Tags on each cDNA molecule came from a template-switch adaptor with 12 random nucleotides. TCRdb independently ran MiXCR on the 5' RACE reads; one entry per CDR3 protein. This sample has around 1.7 million distinct CDR3 sequences, with 25% to 30% found just once. The TCR comes from a woman aged 30 to 39 in good health. Sequencing input: blood. The chain combines TRBV20-1 with TRBJ2-1; TRBD1 aligns across 10 bases. The CDR3 DNA follows: TGCAGTGCTAGAGACCGACAGGGGGCGCGGAATGAGCAGTTCTTC. As protein: CSARDRQGARNEQFF.